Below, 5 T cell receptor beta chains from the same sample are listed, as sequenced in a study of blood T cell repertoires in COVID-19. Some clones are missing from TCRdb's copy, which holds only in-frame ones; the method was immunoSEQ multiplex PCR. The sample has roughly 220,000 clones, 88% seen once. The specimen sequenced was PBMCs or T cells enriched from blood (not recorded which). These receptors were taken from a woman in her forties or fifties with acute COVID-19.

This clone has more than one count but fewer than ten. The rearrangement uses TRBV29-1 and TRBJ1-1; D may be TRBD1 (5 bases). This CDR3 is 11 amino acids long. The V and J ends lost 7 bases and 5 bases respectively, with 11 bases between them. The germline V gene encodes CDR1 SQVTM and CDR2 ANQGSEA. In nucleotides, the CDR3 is TGCAGCGCCGACGGGGGGACTGAAGCTTTCTTT. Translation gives CSADGGTEAFF.

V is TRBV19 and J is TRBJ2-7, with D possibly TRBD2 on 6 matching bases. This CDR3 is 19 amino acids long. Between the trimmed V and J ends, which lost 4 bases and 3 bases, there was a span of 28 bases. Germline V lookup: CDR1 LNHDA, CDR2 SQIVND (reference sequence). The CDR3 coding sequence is TGTGCCAGTAGTAAGACCGACTTTGGTCCGGCGGGGCTCCACTACGAGCAGTACTTC. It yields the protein CASSKTDFGPAGLHYEQYF.

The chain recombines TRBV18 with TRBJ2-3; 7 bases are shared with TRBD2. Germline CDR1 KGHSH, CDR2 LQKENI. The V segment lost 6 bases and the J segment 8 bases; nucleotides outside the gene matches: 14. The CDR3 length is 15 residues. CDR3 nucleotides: TGTGCCAGCTCCACCGGGACTACCGGAATGGGTACGCAGTATTTT. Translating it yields CASSTGTTGMGTQYF.

The DNA of the CDR3 is TGTGCCAGTACCGACAGGGGGCGCGGAGAGACCCAGTACTTC. It specifies CASTDRGRGETQYF. The chain employs TRBV19 and TRBJ2-5; 10 bases line up with TRBD1. Germline values: CDR1 LNHDA, CDR2 SQIVND (reference sequence). V dropped 7 bases and J dropped 4; count of bases not matched to a gene: 6. The length of the CDR3 is 14 residues. Complete variable domain (other parts from reference TRBV19 and TRBJ2-5): DGGITQSPKYLFRKEGQNVTLSCEQNLNHDAMYWYRQDPGQGLRLIYYSQIVNDFQKGDIAEGYSVSREKKESFPLTVTSAQKNPTAFYLCASTDRGRGETQYFGPGTRLLVL.

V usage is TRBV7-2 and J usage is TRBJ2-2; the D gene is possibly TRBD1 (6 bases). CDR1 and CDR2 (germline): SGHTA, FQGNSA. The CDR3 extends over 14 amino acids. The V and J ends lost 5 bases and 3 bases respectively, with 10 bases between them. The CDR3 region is CASSLDSYTGELFF. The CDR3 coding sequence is TGTGCCAGCAGCCTGGACAGTTACACCGGGGAGCTGTTTTTT.